Below, 3 T cell receptor beta chains from the same sample are listed, as sequenced in a study of neurological immune-mediated disorders. MiXCR was run by TCRdb on the 5' RACE reads, yielding one entry per CDR3 protein. Of 78,000 or so distinct CDR3 sequences in the sample, 5% to 5.5% were seen once. Sequencing was carried out using PBMCs. These receptor sequences come from a woman aged 30 to 39 with multiple sclerosis.

V usage is TRBV7-2 and J usage is TRBJ2-3; D uncertain. The germline V gene has CDR1 SGHTA and CDR2 FQGNSA. Deletions cut 0 bases from V and 2 bases from J, with 3 bases between. The CDR3 length is 13 residues. CDR3 DNA sequence: TGTGCCAGCAGCTTAGCCTACACAGATACGCAGTATTTT. Protein: CASSLAYTDTQYF.

Points on this clonotype: A read error is likely, as this CDR3 ends without the conserved phenylalanine or tryptophan. The rearrangement links TRBV5-1 to TRBJ1-1; D gene unclear. This CDR3 contains 14 residues. Germline V CDR1 and CDR2: SGHRS, YFSETQ. V lost 1 base to trimming and J lost 6 bases, with 13 bases between them. The CDR3 DNA reads TGCGCCAGCAGCTTGAACTCCGGGCTCCCTGAAGCTTTCATT. Translated, it gives CASSLNSGLPEAFI.

This clonotype was seen many times. The chain combines TRBV14 with TRBJ1-3; D not resolved. The CDR3 contains 14 residues. Germline CDR1 and CDR2: SGHDN and FVKESK. V was cut by 0 bases and J by 2 bases, with 5 bases left in between. CDR3 coding DNA: TGTGCCAGCAGCCAAGATGTTACTGGAAACACCATATATTTT. Amino acids: CASSQDVTGNTIYF.